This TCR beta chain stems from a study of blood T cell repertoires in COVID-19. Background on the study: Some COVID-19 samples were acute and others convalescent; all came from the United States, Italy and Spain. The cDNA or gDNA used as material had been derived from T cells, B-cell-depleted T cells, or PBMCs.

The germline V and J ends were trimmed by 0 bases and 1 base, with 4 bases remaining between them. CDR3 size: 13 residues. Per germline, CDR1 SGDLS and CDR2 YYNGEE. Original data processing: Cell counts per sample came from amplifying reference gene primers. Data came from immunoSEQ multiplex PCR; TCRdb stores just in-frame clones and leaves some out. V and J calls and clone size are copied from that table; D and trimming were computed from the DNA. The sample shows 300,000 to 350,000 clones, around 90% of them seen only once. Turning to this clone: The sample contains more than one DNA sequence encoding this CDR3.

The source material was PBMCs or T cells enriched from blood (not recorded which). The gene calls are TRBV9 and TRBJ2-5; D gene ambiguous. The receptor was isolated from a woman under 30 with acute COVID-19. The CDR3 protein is CASSVGPQETQYF. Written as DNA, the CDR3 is TGTGCCAGCAGCGTAGGGCCCCAAGAGACCCAGTACTTC.